These 21 T cell receptor beta chains share one sample of origin, sequenced in a study of cytomegalovirus exposure and HLA in healthy donors. Amplification used 60 Vbeta primers and 13 Jbeta primers. TCRdb's copy holds only in-frame clones and misses some; the assay was immunoSEQ multiplex PCR. The sample consists of some 190,000 clones, 80% of them appearing once. Sequencing used PBMCs. Every receptor here comes from a woman under 40 in good health and CMV-seronegative.

The chain joins TRBV6-4 to TRBJ2-1; 8 bases match TRBD2. CDR3 length: 15 amino acids. Germline V gene lookup returns CDR1 MRHNA and CDR2 SNTAGT. V lost 2 bases to trimming and J lost 6 bases; unmatched junction nucleotides: 6. CDR3 DNA sequence: TGTGCCAGCAGTGACAAGGGACTAGATTCCAATGAGCAGTTCTTC. This sequence encodes CASSDKGLDSNEQFF.

The chain joins TRBV30 to TRBJ2-2, with 8 bases fitting TRBD2. The CDR3 has 13 residues. Germline V gives CDR1 GTSNPN, CDR2 SVGIG (reference sequence). DNA of the CDR3: TGTGGGTGGGCAACGGGGGGGGCCGGGGAGCTGTTTTTT. Residues: CGWATGGAGELFF.

The gene calls are TRBV2 and TRBJ1-3; unclear D gene. CDR3 length: 14 amino acids. The V and J ends lost 3 bases and 0 bases respectively, with 6 bases between them. The V gene's germline CDR1 is SNHLY and CDR2 FYNNEI. CDR3 sequence reads: CASSEEFSGNTIYF. DNA for the CDR3: TGTGCCAGCAGTGAGGAGTTCTCTGGAAACACCATATATTTT.

In its sample, this clone was seen a few times. V usage is TRBV7-3 and J usage is TRBJ1-1; no firm D call. CDR1 and CDR2 from the germline V gene are SGHTA and FQGTGA. The V and J ends lost 4 bases and 2 bases respectively, with 8 bases between them. The CDR3 is 13 residues long. The CDR3 reads CASSYGVNTEAFF. The CDR3 nucleotides are TGTGCCAGCAGCTACGGGGTTAACACTGAAGCTTTCTTT.

This chain links TRBV10-2 with TRBJ2-7; TRBD2 might be the D (7 bases). The CDR3 extends over 13 amino acids. Trimming shortened V by 6 bases and J by 5 bases, and 14 bases separated the two germline ends. Germline CDR1 and CDR2: WSHSY and SAAADI. CDR3 DNA: TGCGCCAGCAGGGCGGGGGCGGATAACGAGCAGTACTTC. The encoded protein is CASRAGADNEQYF.

V and J are TRBV2 and TRBJ2-1; 15 nucleotides match TRBD2. Germline CDR1 reads SNHLY; CDR2 reads FYNNEI. CDR3 length: 19 residues. The ends lost 6 bases at V and 0 bases at J; junction bases unmatched: 9. The CDR3 DNA sequence: TGTGCCAGCAGCGGTACCGGGACTAGCGGGGGGCTCTCCTACAATGAGCAGTTCTTC. Translated, it gives CASSGTGTSGGLSYNEQFF.

The sample holds one count of this clone. This chain links TRBV10-1 with TRBJ2-5; D is ambiguous. Germline CDR1 and CDR2: WNHNN and SYGVQD (reference sequence). This CDR3 spans 15 amino acids. Trimming removed 0 bases at V and 0 bases at J, with 8 bases between. CDR3 in amino acids: CASSESGLNQETQYF. DNA of the CDR3: TGCGCCAGCAGTGAGTCCGGGTTGAACCAAGAGACCCAGTACTTC.

This chain connects TRBV5-1 to TRBJ2-1; unclear D gene. The CDR3 consists of 15 residues. From germline, CDR1 is SGHRS and CDR2 YFSETQ. Trimming took off 1 base at V and 2 bases at J, with 10 bases between the two ends. In DNA, the CDR3 is TGCGCCAGCAGCTTGTGGCAGGATACCTACAATGAGCAGTTCTTC. This codes for CASSLWQDTYNEQFF.

This rearrangement joins TRBV30 to TRBJ1-6; D is perhaps TRBD1 (5 bases). The CDR3 spans 12 residues. CDR1 and CDR2 (germline): GTSNPN, SVGIG (reference sequence). V was trimmed by 6 bases and J by 7 bases, leaving 10 bases between them. CDR3 coding DNA: TGTGCCTGCCAGGACACAAATTCACCCCTCCACTTT. It translates to CACQDTNSPLHF.

This clone was observed a few times. This sequence joins TRBV29-1 and TRBJ1-5; 7 nucleotides align to TRBD1. Germline CDR1 and CDR2: SQVTM and ANQGSEA. The CDR3 runs 13 residues. Losses at the gene ends were 3 bases for V and 5 bases for J; bases not matched to a gene: 4. This CDR3 reads CSVDGQGDQPQHF. CDR3 nucleotides: TGCAGCGTTGACGGCCAGGGGGATCAGCCCCAGCATTTT.

CDR3 sequence reads: CASSYSIGGNTEAFF. Here the CDR3 DNA reads TGTGCCAGCAGTTACTCGATAGGGGGGAACACTGAAGCTTTCTTT. The V call is TRBV6-5, the J call TRBJ1-1; weak D call: TRBD1 (6 bases). Trimming took off 0 bases at V and 1 base at J, with 9 bases between the two ends. From germline, CDR1 is MNHEY and CDR2 SVGAGI. This CDR3 region has 15 residues.

This clone was observed a single time. The chain has TRBV5-8 and TRBJ1-5, with TRBD1 identical over 8 bases. The CDR3 is 15 residues long. From germline, CDR1 is SGHTS and CDR2 YDEGEE. Trimming took 2 bases from V and 9 from J; bases not matched to a gene: 10. Here the CDR3 DNA reads TGTGCCAGCAGCTTTGGACAGGGAGGGGGGCCGCCCCAGCATTTT. This translates into CASSFGQGGGPPQHF.

This chain joins TRBV7-9 and TRBJ2-3; D is uncertain. Trimming left V 1 base short and J 2 bases short, with 7 bases between. The CDR3 is 14 residues long. Germline-derived CDR1 and CDR2 are SEHNR and FQNEAQ (reference sequence). The CDR3 is CASSLGRHTDTQYF. The CDR3 bases are TGTGCCAGCAGCTTAGGCAGACACACAGATACGCAGTATTTT.

This clone was recorded a few times. This chain uses TRBV7-3 with TRBJ2-3; D is possibly TRBD1 (6 bases). This CDR3 is built from 15 residues. V was trimmed by 3 bases and J by 4 bases, leaving 14 bases between them. The germline V gene has CDR1 SGHTA and CDR2 FQGTGA. The CDR3 here is CASSFTGSPPDTQYF. DNA for the CDR3: TGTGCCAGCAGCTTCACAGGGTCCCCCCCAGATACGCAGTATTTT.

The chain links TRBV27 to TRBJ1-5; 9 bases match TRBD1. This CDR3 has 15 amino acids. From germline, CDR1 is MNHEY and CDR2 SMNVEV (reference sequence). Trimming removed 6 bases from V and 2 bases from J; junction bases left unmatched: 5. The CDR3 DNA is TGTGCCAGCAGGTACAGGACAGGGGGCAATCAGCCCCAGCATTTT. It specifies CASRYRTGGNQPQHF.

The rearrangement uses TRBV6-1 and TRBJ1-1; D is undetermined. This CDR3 has 16 amino acids. Trimming removed 3 bases from V and 1 base from J, with 15 bases in between. Germline CDR1 reads MNHNS; CDR2 reads SASEGT. The CDR3 sequence: CASSDIFEATNTEAFF. In nucleotides, the CDR3 is TGTGCCAGCAGTGACATTTTCGAGGCCACGAACACTGAAGCTTTCTTT.

This sequence joins TRBV15 and TRBJ1-1; D remains unclear. Germline assignment: CDR1 LNHNV and CDR2 YYDKDF (reference sequence). CDR3 size: 15 residues. Trimming pared 0 bases from V and 1 base from J, leaving 9 bases between. CDR3 in DNA: TGTGCCACCAGCAGAGATAGGAGTAGGAACACTGAAGCTTTCTTT. Encoded protein: CATSRDRSRNTEAFF.

The J gene is TRBJ2-4, the V gene TRBV7-9; 8 positions match TRBD1. This CDR3 is 14 amino acids long. V lost 5 bases to trimming and J lost 8 bases; unmatched junction nucleotides: 8. Germline CDR1 SEHNR, CDR2 FQNEAQ (reference sequence). This chain's CDR3 is CASSVGQGLDIQYF. CDR3 in DNA: TGTGCCAGCAGCGTCGGACAGGGATTGGACATTCAGTACTTC.

The chain combines TRBV6-1 with TRBJ1-5; D possibly corresponds to TRBD1 (5 bases). V was cut by 4 bases and J by 0 bases, with 13 bases left in between. Germline CDR1 and CDR2: MNHNS and SASEGT. The CDR3 totals 16 residues. The CDR3 bases are TGTGCCAGCAGTGCAGGCCCGGGGGATAGCAATCAGCCCCAGCATTTT. Translated, it gives CASSAGPGDSNQPQHF.

Concerning this clone: Other DNA sequences within the sample encode an identical CDR3. V gene TRBV7-2 combines with J gene TRBJ2-5; the D gene is possibly TRBD2 (6 bases). The CDR3 sequence is 14 residues long. Germline-derived CDR1 and CDR2 are SGHTA and FQGNSA. Trimming removed 5 bases from V and 1 base from J, with 11 bases in between. CDR3: CASSRRGFQETQYF. As DNA, the CDR3 is TGTGCCAGCAGCCGACGGGGGTTCCAAGAGACCCAGTACTTC.

The V and J genes are TRBV21-1 and TRBJ2-5; TRBD2 is the table's D call and was not checked against the DNA. TRBV21-1 is assigned pseudogene status. The CDR3 length is 19 residues. The CDR3 here is CASSKAKGTSGAHKETQYF. The CDR3 DNA reads TGTGCCAGCAGCAAAGCCAAAGGGACTAGCGGGGCACATAAAGAGACCCAGTACTTC.